This passage covers 21 T cell receptor beta chains from one sample sequenced in a study of blood T cell repertoires in COVID-19. Assay: immunoSEQ multiplex PCR; the TCRdb copy retains only in-frame clones and omits some. This sample has roughly 300,000 clones; 83% occur once, and the top ten carry 8.5% to 9.5%. The sequencing sample was made of peripheral blood. Source of these receptors: a woman between 50 and 59 years old who had recovered from COVID-19.

J is TRBJ2-3 and V is TRBV4-3, with D maybe TRBD2 (7 bases). The V end lost 4 bases, the J end lost 4 bases, and 21 bases lay between the germline ends. Per the germline V gene, CDR1 is LGHNA and CDR2 is YSLEER. CDR3 length: 17 amino acids. The CDR3 DNA follows: TGCGCCAGCAGCCCCATCTATGGGGGGGGCGGGGCAGATACGCAGTATTTT. Encoded protein: CASSPIYGGGGADTQYF.

The genes are TRBV27 and TRBJ1-2, with 8 bases matching TRBD1. The CDR3 loop spans 13 amino acids. CDR1 and CDR2 from the germline V gene are MNHEY and SMNVEV (reference sequence). Unmatched junction bases numbered 0, after V lost 2 bases and J lost 4 bases. The CDR3 loop reads CASSLTGGYGYTF. CDR3 nucleotides: TGTGCCAGCAGTTTAACAGGGGGCTATGGCTACACCTTC.

The chain links TRBV28 to TRBJ1-2, with 9 positions matching TRBD1. Per germline, CDR1 MDHEN and CDR2 SYDVKM. Trimming took 5 bases from V and 7 from J; bases not matched to a gene: 17. The CDR3 is 17 amino acids. The CDR3 sequence: CASSIPNPGDRGSGYTF. The CDR3 DNA sequence: TGTGCCAGCAGTATTCCTAACCCCGGAGACAGGGGGTCTGGCTACACCTTC.

V gene TRBV5-1 combines with J gene TRBJ2-7; 7 nucleotides align to TRBD1. Germline assignment: CDR1 SGHRS and CDR2 YFSETQ. This CDR3 spans 14 amino acids. V shed 0 bases and J 2 bases; nucleotides not matched to a gene: 2. The CDR3, as DNA: TGCGCCAGCAGCTTGGGGACAGGAGCCTACGAGCAGTACTTC. This translates into CASSLGTGAYEQYF.

The gene calls are TRBV3-1 (or the pseudogene TRBV3-2) and TRBJ1-2, with D possibly being TRBD1 (6 bases). Trimming cost V 0 bases and J 4 bases, with 12 bases left between them. The length of the CDR3 is 15 residues. The germline gives CDR1 LGHDT, CDR2 YNNKEL (reference sequence). This chain's CDR3 is CASSQDYRAFYGYTF. The CDR3, as DNA: TGTGCCAGCAGCCAAGATTACAGGGCCTTCTATGGCTACACCTTC.

The rearrangement joins TRBV15 to TRBJ2-1; perhaps TRBD2 as D (6 bases). Germline CDR1 reads LNHNV; CDR2 reads YYDKDF (reference sequence). Trimming removed 1 base at V and 9 bases at J, with 16 bases between. The CDR3 runs 15 residues. The CDR3 loop is CATSRAGLGLGEQFF. For the CDR3, the DNA is TGTGCCACCAGCAGAGCGGGACTGGGGTTAGGTGAGCAGTTCTTC.

The chain is built from TRBV18 and TRBJ1-1, with 10 positions matching TRBD1. Germline CDR1 reads KGHSH; CDR2 reads LQKENI. This CDR3 comprises 16 residues. The trim removed 6 bases at V and 10 bases at J, leaving 17 bases unmatched. The CDR3 DNA follows: TGTGCCAGCTCGCCGAGACAGGGGGCGCGTGAAGCTGGAGCTTTCTTT. As protein: CASSPRQGAREAGAFF.

The genes are TRBV2 and TRBJ2-5, with 7 bases aligning to TRBD1. CDR3 length: 14 residues. CDR1 is SNHLY and CDR2 is FYNNEI in the germline V gene. Germline trimming cut 4 bases from V and 5 bases from J; bases unmatched to any gene: 7. In nucleotides, the CDR3 is TGTGCCAGCAGTGCAAACAGGGGCCCGGAGACCCAGTACTTC. This codes for CASSANRGPETQYF.

V usage is TRBV5-8 and J usage is TRBJ1-5; 7 nucleotides agree with TRBD1. Unmatched junction bases numbered 11, after V lost 3 bases and J lost 2 bases. Germline V CDR1 and CDR2: SGHTS, YDEGEE. This CDR3 spans 17 amino acids. CDR3 loop: CASSSRRDSLRNQPQHF. The CDR3 coding sequence is TGTGCCAGCAGCTCTCGACGGGACAGCTTACGCAATCAGCCCCAGCATTTT.

J is TRBJ1-2 and V is TRBV2; D is possibly TRBD1 (5 bases). Trimming left V 7 bases short and J 4 bases short, with 10 bases between. The CDR3 has 12 residues. CDR1 and CDR2 (germline): SNHLY, FYNNEI. In DNA, the CDR3 is TGTGCCAGCAAGGAACAGGTCTATGGCTACACCTTC. Amino acids: CASKEQVYGYTF.

The chain combines TRBV9 with TRBJ2-5, with 9 positions matching TRBD2. The CDR3 covers 15 residues. Germline assignment: CDR1 SGDLS and CDR2 YYNGEE. After removal of 3 bases from V and 5 bases from J, the junction contained 8 bases not matched to a gene. The CDR3 loop reads CASSGGGGAYETQYF. In DNA, the CDR3 is TGTGCCAGCAGCGGAGGCGGGGGGGCCTATGAGACCCAGTACTTC.

In its sample, this clone was seen once. V usage is TRBV28 and J usage is TRBJ2-2; D is unclear. Germline V lookup: CDR1 MDHEN, CDR2 SYDVKM. V dropped 6 bases and J dropped 0 bases, with 11 bases sitting between them. The CDR3 covers 15 residues. The CDR3 loop is CASRSPGPNTGELFF. CDR3 DNA: TGTGCCAGCAGATCACCGGGTCCGAACACCGGGGAGCTGTTTTTT.

The chain couples TRBV5-4 to TRBJ1-6, with D perhaps matching TRBD1 (6 bases). Germline V gene lookup returns CDR1 SGHNT and CDR2 YYREEE (reference sequence). The CDR3 has 15 residues. Trimming took 4 bases from V and 7 from J, leaving 15 bases between them. This CDR3 is CASSLIDRRNSPLHF. The CDR3 region has the DNA TGTGCCAGCAGCCTAATAGACAGGCGAAATTCACCCCTCCACTTT.

The gene calls are TRBV25-1 and TRBJ1-5; TRBD1 matches 7 bases. V was pared by 6 bases and J by 7 bases, with 6 bases of the junction left unmatched. Germline CDR1 and CDR2: MGHDK and SYGVNS. The CDR3 contains 13 residues. Here the CDR3 reads CASSPGGGQPQHF. The DNA of the CDR3 is TGTGCCAGCAGCCCAGGGGGAGGACAGCCCCAGCATTTT.

On this clone itself: Other DNA sequences in this specimen translate into the identical CDR3. The chain employs TRBV24-1 and TRBJ1-1; D unclear. V lost 4 bases to trimming and J lost 4 bases, with 6 bases between them. Germline V gene data show CDR1 as KGHDR and CDR2 as SFDVKD. CDR3 length equals 12 residues. The CDR3 reads CATSDPGTEAFF. Here the CDR3 DNA reads TGTGCCACCAGTGACCCCGGCACTGAAGCTTTCTTT.

V usage is TRBV7-3 and J usage is TRBJ1-5; 8 positions match TRBD1. V shed 1 base, J shed 4 bases, and the junction held 9 bases outside the gene matches. CDR3 length: 17 residues. CDR1 SGHTA and CDR2 FQGTGA come from the germline V gene. CDR3 nucleotide sequence: TGTGCCAGCAGCTTAAAGCAGGGGGCGATCCCTAATCAGCCCCAGCATTTT. As protein: CASSLKQGAIPNQPQHF. Filled out from reference TRBV7-3 and TRBJ1-5, the complete variable domain reads GAGVSQTPSNKVTEKGKYVELRCDPISGHTALYWYRQSLGQGPEFLIYFQGTGAADDSGLPNDRFFAVRPEGSVSTLKIQRTERGDSAVYLCASSLKQGAIPNQPQHFGDGTRLSIL.

The chain is built from TRBV30 and TRBJ1-1, with D hard to call. Deletions cut 0 bases from V and 0 bases from J, with 11 bases between. Germline V lookup: CDR1 GTSNPN, CDR2 SVGIG (reference sequence). The CDR3 spans 15 residues. The CDR3 region has the DNA TGTGCCTGGAGTGTACGAGGACTCCTGAACACTGAAGCTTTCTTT. This translates into CAWSVRGLLNTEAFF. The full variable domain, completed using reference TRBV30 and TRBJ1-1, is SQTIHQWPATLVQPVGSPLSLECTVEGTSNPNLYWYRQAAGRGLQLLFYSVGIGQISSEVPQNLSASRPQDRQFILSSKKLLLSDSGFYLCAWSVRGLLNTEAFFGQGTRLTVV.

This chain links TRBV4-2 with TRBJ2-6; D not resolved. Germline CDR1 reads LGHNA; CDR2 reads YNFKEQ. CDR3 size: 17 residues. V was pared by 0 bases and J by 3 bases, with 12 bases between. The DNA for the CDR3 is TGTGCCAGCAGCCAAGACGGGTCGCGTGGTGGGGCCAACGTCCTGACTTTC. Translating it yields CASSQDGSRGGANVLTF.

The chain is built from TRBV30 and TRBJ1-1; D call uncertain. Per the germline V gene, CDR1 is GTSNPN and CDR2 is SVGIG (reference sequence). The CDR3 is made up of 14 amino acids. V dropped 0 bases and J dropped 5 bases, with 13 bases sitting between them. This chain's CDR3 is CAWSVVEGRTEAFF. The CDR3 DNA follows: TGTGCCTGGAGTGTCGTTGAGGGAAGGACTGAAGCTTTCTTT.

This sequence joins TRBV19 and TRBJ1-5, with TRBD1 identical over 7 bases. CDR3 length equals 20 residues. The trim removed 5 bases at V and 0 bases at J, leaving 19 bases unmatched. In germline, CDR1 is LNHDA, CDR2 SQIVND (reference sequence). In DNA, the CDR3 is TGTGCCAGTAGTCCTGTACCGGGACAGCGAGGCTCATATAGCAATCAGCCCCAGCATTTT. Translation: CASSPVPGQRGSYSNQPQHF. Full variable domain (remainder filled in from reference TRBV19 and TRBJ1-5): DGGITQSPKYLFRKEGQNVTLSCEQNLNHDAMYWYRQDPGQGLRLIYYSQIVNDFQKGDIAEGYSVSREKKESFPLTVTSAQKNPTAFYLCASSPVPGQRGSYSNQPQHFGDGTRLSIL.

CDR3 bases: TGTGCCAGCAGCCAAAAATGGCCACCGAACACTGAAGCTTTCTTT. Protein: CASSQKWPPNTEAFF. The chain couples TRBV7-2 to TRBJ1-1; D is undetermined. V was clipped by 5 bases and J by 1 base, with 14 bases between them. The CDR3 is 15 amino acids. The germline gives CDR1 SGHTA, CDR2 FQGNSA.